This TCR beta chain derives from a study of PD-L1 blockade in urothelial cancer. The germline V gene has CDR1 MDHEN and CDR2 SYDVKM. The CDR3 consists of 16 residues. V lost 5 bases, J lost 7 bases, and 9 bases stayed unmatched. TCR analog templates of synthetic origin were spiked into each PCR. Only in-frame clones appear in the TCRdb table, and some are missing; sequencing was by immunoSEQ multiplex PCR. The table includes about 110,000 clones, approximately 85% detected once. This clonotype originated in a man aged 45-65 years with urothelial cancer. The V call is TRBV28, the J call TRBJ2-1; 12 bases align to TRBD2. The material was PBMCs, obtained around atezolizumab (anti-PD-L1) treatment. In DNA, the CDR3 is TGTGCCAGCAGTCCCTCCGGGACTAGCGGGCGGAATGAGCAGTTCTTC. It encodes CASSPSGTSGRNEQFF.